The clone carrying this TCR beta chain has only a few counts. Its antigen is undetermined. Trimming took 7 bases from V and 2 from J; bases not matched to a gene: 7. There are 15 residues in the CDR3. Germline assignment: CDR1 MDHEN and CDR2 SYDVKM. This record belongs to a study of cytomegalovirus exposure and HLA in healthy donors. Study findings and constraints: Rare TCR sequences predominated, though certain public TCRs were found in many donors.

PCR was performed using 60 Vbeta and 13 Jbeta primers. Clones were sequenced by immunoSEQ multiplex PCR, and TCRdb holds only the in-frame ones, with some missing. Of around 93,000 clones listed, roughly four fifths are singletons. This receptor was taken from a man aged 25 to 40 in good health and CMV-seropositive. The chain uses TRBV28 and TRBJ1-5, with 8 bases that match TRBD1. Sequencing was performed on PBMCs. In nucleotides, the CDR3 is TGTGCCAGCACCCGACAGGGGCTGGGCAATCAGCCCCAGCATTTT. Protein product: CASTRQGLGNQPQHF.